The sequence of this T cell receptor beta chain was determined in a study of blood T cell dynamics during melanoma immunotherapy. Study at large: Metastatic melanoma patients received first-line pembrolizumab or nivolumab plus ipilimumab. Study-wide findings and caveats: The study could not tell melanoma-specific clones from general immune activation. Unlike progressors, later disease-control patients had W3 repertoires gaining clonality or diversity.

Germline V gene sequence: CDR1 GTSNPN, CDR2 SVGIG (reference sequence). This CDR3 has 14 amino acids. V lost 0 bases and J 6 bases, leaving 12 bases between the germline ends. Time point specified: week 3, after first cycle of checkpoint inhibitor. With respect to this clone: Its target is not known.

This table comes from immunoSEQ multiplex PCR, and its TCRdb copy is limited to in-frame clones, with some not included. In the table there are 7,800 or so clones, about 80% of which are singletons. The V call is TRBV30, the J call TRBJ1-5; the D is unclear. The TCR was taken from a human donor with melanoma. Sequenced here: blood, sampled from a patient treated with checkpoint blockade. CDR3 loop: CAWSVIHTGQPQHF. The CDR3 coding sequence is TGTGCCTGGAGTGTAATTCATACCGGTCAGCCCCAGCATTTT.